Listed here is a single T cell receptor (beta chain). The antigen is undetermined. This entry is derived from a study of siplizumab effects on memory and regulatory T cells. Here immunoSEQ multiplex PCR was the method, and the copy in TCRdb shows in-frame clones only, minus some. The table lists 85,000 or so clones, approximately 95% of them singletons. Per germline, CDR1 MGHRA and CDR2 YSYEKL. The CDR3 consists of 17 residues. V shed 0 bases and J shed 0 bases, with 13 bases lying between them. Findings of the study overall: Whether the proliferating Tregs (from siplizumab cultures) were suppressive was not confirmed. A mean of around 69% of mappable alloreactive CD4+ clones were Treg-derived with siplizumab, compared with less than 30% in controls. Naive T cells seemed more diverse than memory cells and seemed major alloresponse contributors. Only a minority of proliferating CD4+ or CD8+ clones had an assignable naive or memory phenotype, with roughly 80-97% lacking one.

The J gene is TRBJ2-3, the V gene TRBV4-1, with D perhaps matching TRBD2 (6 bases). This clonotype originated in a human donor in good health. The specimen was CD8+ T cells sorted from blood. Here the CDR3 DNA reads TGCGCCAGCAGCCAAGATCAATTGGAGGGTAGCACAGATACGCAGTATTTT. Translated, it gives CASSQDQLEGSTDTQYF.